The clone carrying this T cell receptor (beta chain) showed up just a few times. Its antigen is currently unknown. Germline V gene sequence: CDR1 SGHVS, CDR2 FNYEAQ. V was shortened by 5 bases and J by 6 bases, with 14 bases between the two germline ends. This CDR3 is 14 amino acids long. The entry originates in a study of T cells in Graves' hyperthyroidism and ophthalmopathy. RNA transcripts gave rise to amplified TCR beta CDR3 regions. In the first-round RT-PCR of the TCR CDR3, the HTBI primer set was used. TCRdb reprocessed the multiplex PCR reads with MiXCR, giving one entry per CDR3 protein. The table lists 490,000 or so distinct CDR3 sequences, under 25% of them singletons. Enrolled ophthalmopathy patients presented with a Clinical Activity Score of at least 3, a NOSPECS grade of at least 4, and disease duration under 3 months. Patients showing uncontrolled infection, other autoimmune disease, pregnancy or lactation were ineligible. Cells are PBMCs isolated from 10 ml of fresh blood.

Findings and caveats of the study: The model anticipated ophthalmopathy a median about six months pre-onset.

The sample consisted of blood. This TCR was recovered from a woman between 65 and 79 years old with Graves' ophthalmopathy. The V call is TRBV7-6, the J call TRBJ2-1, with D possibly being TRBD1 (6 bases). CDR3 in amino acids: CASSAPRGTNEQFF. CDR3 in DNA: TGTGCCAGCAGCGCCCCCAGGGGAACCAATGAGCAGTTCTTC.